Sequencing of this T cell receptor (beta chain) was carried out in a study of shared clonotypes between healthy human individuals. Study observations and caveats: At large depth, rarefaction still showed sorted-subset sequencing to be incomplete. Clonotype sharing across four donors was observed for about 5.2% of naive CD4 clonotypes.

Germline lookup yields CDR1 SGHNT and CDR2 YYREEE (reference sequence). V was clipped by 4 bases and J by 6 bases; unmatched bases: 5. The CDR3 loop spans 14 amino acids. With respect to this clone: Its antigen is as yet unknown.

The sorted-subset replicate PCRs were given roughly 200 ng DNA, which is tens of thousands of T cell genomes. The repertoire was sequenced with immunoSEQ multiplex PCR; TCRdb's copy has only in-frame clones and lacks some. The sample yields 550,000 to 850,000 clones, 72% seen once. The sequenced sample consisted of memory CD4+ T cells sorted from blood. The subset was: CD45RA-negative fraction. The TCR sequence derives from a woman aged 25 to 39 in good health. The rearrangement uses TRBV5-4 and TRBJ2-1; TRBD2 aligns across 9 bases. The CDR3 nucleotides read TGTGCCAGCAGCATAGCGGGAGCGTCCAATGAGCAGTTCTTC. This sequence encodes CASSIAGASNEQFF.